This T cell receptor (beta chain) was found in a study of neurological immune-mediated disorders. Whole-study results and caveats: The repertoires of 18 of 34 multiple sclerosis patients were placed by phylogenetic grouping in a single related-CDR3 cluster, which may be a signature.

This clonotype was recorded at least ten times. What it recognizes is unknown. Synthesis of cDNA was carried out by template-switch 5'RACE. The reaction used 10-nucleotide random UMIs. In TCRdb, the 5' RACE reads were re-called with MiXCR into one record per CDR3 protein. This table holds about 87,000 distinct CDR3 sequences, roughly 3.5% found once. The CDR3 is 14 residues long. V was pared by 3 bases and J by 1 base, with 11 bases between. Germline V CDR1 and CDR2: DFQATT, SNEGSKA (reference sequence). The rearrangement uses TRBV20-1 and TRBJ2-3; D is perhaps TRBD1 or TRBD2 (6 bases each). Sample: PBMCs. This TCR derives from a woman between 45 and 60 years old with multiple sclerosis. CDR3: CSASRGHGTDTQYF. The CDR3 DNA reads as TGCAGTGCTAGTCGGGGGCATGGCACAGATACGCAGTATTTT.